This TCR beta chain derives from a study of T cell repertoires in cytomegalovirus infection. In the study overall: Use of recently identified HLA-C-restricted and well-studied HLA-B-restricted CMV epitopes was part of the study. Public TCR beta signatures provided an indication of both CMV infection and a matching HLA type. Findings and caveats of the study: CMV-specific TCR beta clonotypes restricted by HLA-C were the ones dominating the ex vivo response. Of the TCR beta families, the public ones yielded a cumulative frequency that identified carriers of CMV plus the relevant HLA.

TCRdb re-analysed the reads in MiXCR, keeping a single row per CDR3 protein. The sample includes approximately 100,000 distinct CDR3 sequences, about 30% seen only once; the top ten take about 81%. Trimming pared 4 bases from V and 4 bases from J, leaving 5 bases between. CDR1 SQVTM and CDR2 ANQGSEA come from the germline V gene. This CDR3 is 11 amino acids long. Regarding this clonotype: Its antigen remains unidentified.

The V call is TRBV29-1, the J call TRBJ2-1; D is unclear. The clonotype was recovered from a human donor in good health (CMV status not recorded). Some clones in this sample may be carry-over from other donors' samples. The sample consisted of CD8+ T cells from cultured PBMCs, taken from culture after CMV antigen stimulation. In nucleotides, the CDR3 is TGCAGCGTTGGTTATTACAATGAGCAGTTCTTC. Amino acids: CSVGYYNEQFF.